The following is a TCR beta chain sequence with its context. The sample originates from a study of T cells in localized non-small cell lung cancer. Germline V gives CDR1 MNHGY, CDR2 SAAAGT. V shed 5 bases and J shed 6 bases, with 13 bases lying between them. The CDR3 extends over 13 amino acids. Assay: immunoSEQ multiplex PCR; the TCRdb copy retains only in-frame clones and omits some. The sample carries 7,000 to 7,500 clones, roughly 53% recorded once. This chain connects TRBV6-8 to TRBJ1-2, with D possibly being TRBD1 (5 bases). Material: lymph node tissue, obtained before any cancer treatment. The receptor was isolated from a female donor older than 55 with stage I lung adenocarcinoma. CDR3 DNA: TGTGCCAGCAGTCCTCACCCGGGGCATGGCTACACCTTC. This encodes CASSPHPGHGYTF.